The clone carrying this T cell receptor beta chain was counted many times. Unmatched junction bases numbered 8, after V lost 3 bases and J lost 1 base. CDR1 and CDR2 (germline): SGHTA, FQGNSA. The CDR3 runs to 16 residues. The sample is PBMC spiked with counted cells of clone KT2. The data were obtained in a study of quantifying T cell responses using KT2 cells. Overall study context: cDNA was made from DNase-treated RNA using alpha and beta constant primers.

An oligo carrying a UMI was ligated to the cDNA 3' end. First-round PCR used about 4 cycles and beta primers RC1.1 and RC1.2 covering TRBC1 and TRBC2. TCRdb redid the calling of the UMI-ligation and nested PCR reads with MiXCR, one entry per CDR3 protein. The repertoire holds tens of thousands of distinct CDR3 sequences, with under 7.5% as singletons. The chain links TRBV7-2 to TRBJ1-1, with 7 bases lining up with TRBD1. Specimen: PBMCs spiked with cells of the T cell clone KT2. This receptor was taken from a human donor. DNA of the CDR3: TGTGCCAGCAGCTTTGGACACAGGACAGGGAACACTGAAGCTTTCTTT. Its translation: CASSFGHRTGNTEAFF.